The present T cell receptor (beta chain) was sequenced within a study of blood T cell repertoires in COVID-19. Study-wide context: The United States, Italy and Spain supplied acute and convalescent COVID-19 samples. Nucleic acid was either cDNA or gDNA, and it came from T cells, B-cell-depleted T cells, or PBMCs.

This clone appeared once. Sequenced by immunoSEQ multiplex PCR; TCRdb stores in-frame clones only, minus some. The profile covers more than 80,000 clones, with around 80% appearing a single time and about 7% taken by the ten largest. The specimen sequenced was peripheral blood. This sequence originates from a man aged 50 or older with active or convalescent COVID-19.

The CDR3 DNA reads as TGTGCCAGCCAGGCTGCAGGGGTTGACGGGGAGCTGTTTTTT. As protein: CASQAAGVDGELFF. The rearrangement uses TRBV19 and TRBJ2-2; the D gene is possibly TRBD1 (6 bases). Trimming took off 9 bases at V and 7 bases at J, with 18 bases between the two ends. CDR1 is LNHDA and CDR2 is SQIVND in the germline V gene (reference sequence). The CDR3 is 14 residues long. The full variable domain, completed using reference TRBV19 and TRBJ2-2, is DGGITQSPKYLFRKEGQNVTLSCEQNLNHDAMYWYRQDPGQGLRLIYYSQIVNDFQKGDIAEGYSVSREKKESFPLTVTSAQKNPTAFYLCASQAAGVDGELFFGEGSRLTVL.